The T cell receptor beta chain under discussion was sequenced for a study of monozygotic twins with inflammatory bowel disease. Molecular identifiers with 6-nucleotide sample barcodes were added during cDNA synthesis via template switching. TCRdb processed the 5' RACE reads again and assigns one entry to each CDR3 protein, with no DNA. This listing includes about 300,000 distinct CDR3 sequences. Study-wide findings and caveats: Nothing supported a single strong signal or clonotype that was associated with IBD. The study found lower TCRbeta diversity (inverse Simpson) in IBD patients than in healthy co-twins. Especially with disease activity, IBD patients had fewer clonotypes in common with others than healthy twins did.

Points on this clonotype: Its antigen is unidentified.

Sequencing was performed on blood. The TCR originated in a human donor with ulcerative colitis or Crohn's disease, or a healthy co-twin of an affected twin (not recorded which).

CDR3 sequence: CSANFGAGLVTDTQYF. This chain connects TRBV20-1 to TRBJ2-3; TCRdb selects TRBD2, and the lack of DNA leaves this call unchecked. Germline V gene sequence: CDR1 DFQATT, CDR2 SNEGSKA (reference sequence). The CDR3 loop spans 16 amino acids.